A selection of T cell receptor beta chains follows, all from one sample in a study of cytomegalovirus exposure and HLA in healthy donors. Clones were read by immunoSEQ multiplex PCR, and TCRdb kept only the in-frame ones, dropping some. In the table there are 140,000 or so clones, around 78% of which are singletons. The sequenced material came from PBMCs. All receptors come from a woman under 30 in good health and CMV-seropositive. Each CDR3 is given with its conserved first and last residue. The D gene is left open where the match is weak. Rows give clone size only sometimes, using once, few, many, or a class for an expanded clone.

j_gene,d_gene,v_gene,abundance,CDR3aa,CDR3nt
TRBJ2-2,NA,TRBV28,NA,CASSYTGRANTGELFF,TGTGCCAGCAGTTATACAGGCCGCGCGAACACCGGGGAGCTGTTTTTT
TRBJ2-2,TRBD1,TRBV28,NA,CASSLRDRHKTGELFF,TGTGCCAGCAGCCTACGGGACAGACATAAAACCGGGGAGCTGTTTTTT
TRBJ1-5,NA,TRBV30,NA,CAWNLGPNQPQHF,TGTGCCTGGAATTTGGGCCCTAATCAGCCCCAGCATTTT
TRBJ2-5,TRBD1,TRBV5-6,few,CASSWTGEETQYF,TGTGCCAGCAGCTGGACAGGGGAAGAGACCCAGTACTTC
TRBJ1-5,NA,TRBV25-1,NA,CASSSGPGRLRHF,TGTGCCAGCAGTTCAGGGCCCGGCCGGCTGCGGCATTTT
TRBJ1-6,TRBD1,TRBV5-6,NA,CASSLALGQGRQSPLHF,TGTGCCAGCAGCTTGGCCCTGGGACAGGGGAGACAATCACCCCTCCACTTT
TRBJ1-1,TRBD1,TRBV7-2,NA,CASSPGTGLRGRTEAFF,TGTGCCAGCAGCCCCGGGACAGGGCTTAGAGGTCGGACTGAAGCTTTCTTT
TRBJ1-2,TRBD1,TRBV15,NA,CATSITRQGTGYTF,TGTGCCACCAGCATCACCCGACAGGGGACTGGCTACACCTTC
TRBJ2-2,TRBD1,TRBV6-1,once,CASLGQGAYTGELFF,TGTGCCAGCCTCGGACAGGGGGCATACACCGGGGAGCTGTTTTTT
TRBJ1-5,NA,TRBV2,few,CASSEEFGGSQPQHF,TGTGCCAGCAGTGAAGAGTTCGGCGGGTCCCAGCCCCAGCATTTT
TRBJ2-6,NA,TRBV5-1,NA,CASSRSTGNPGANVLTF,TGCGCCAGCAGCCGCTCTACAGGGAACCCTGGGGCCAACGTCCTGACTTTC
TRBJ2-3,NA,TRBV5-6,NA,CASSLASTDTQYF,TGTGCCAGCAGCTTGGCCTCCACAGATACGCAGTATTTT
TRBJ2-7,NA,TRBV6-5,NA,CASRRGSEQYF,TGTGCCAGCCGGCGGGGCTCCGAGCAGTACTTC
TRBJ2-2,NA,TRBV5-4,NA,CASSYGTGTKLTFLGELFF,TGTGCCAGCAGCTATGGAACAGGGACAAAATTGACCTTTCTCGGGGAGCTGTTTTTT
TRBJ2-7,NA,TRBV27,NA,CASRAGQGIGYEQYF,TGTGCCAGCAGGGCTGGCCAGGGAATCGGTTACGAGCAGTACTTC
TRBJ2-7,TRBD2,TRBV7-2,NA,CANATSGSYEQYF,TGTGCCAACGCGACTAGCGGCTCCTACGAGCAGTACTTC
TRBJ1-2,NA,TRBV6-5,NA,CASSYGRTVGWGYTF,TGTGCCAGCAGTTACGGAAGGACAGTCGGATGGGGCTACACCTTC
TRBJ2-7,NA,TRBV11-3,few,CASSQAGDPYEQYF,TGTGCCAGCTCGCAAGCGGGCGACCCTTACGAGCAGTACTTC
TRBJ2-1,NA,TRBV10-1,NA,CASGARSGEQFF,TGCGCCAGCGGGGCCCGGTCGGGTGAGCAGTTCTTC
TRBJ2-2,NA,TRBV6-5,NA,CASSPPGELFF,TGTGCCAGCAGCCCCCCTGGGGAGCTGTTTTTT
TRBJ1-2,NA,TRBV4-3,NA,CASSRSGNYGYTF,TGCGCCAGCAGCCGATCCGGTAACTATGGCTACACCTTC
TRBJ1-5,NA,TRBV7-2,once,CASSLYRDNQPQHF,TGTGCCAGCAGCTTATACAGGGACAATCAGCCCCAGCATTTT
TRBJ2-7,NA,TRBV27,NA,CASSLTTGYKQYF,TGTGCCAGCAGTCTGACTACCGGGTACAAGCAGTACTTC
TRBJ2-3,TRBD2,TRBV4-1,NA,CASSQRAGGRTDTQYF,TGCGCCAGCAGCCAAAGGGCGGGGGGTCGCACAGATACGCAGTATTTT
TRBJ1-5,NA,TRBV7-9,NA,CASSSVSNQPQHF,TGTGCCAGCAGCTCAGTTAGCAATCAGCCCCAGCATTTT
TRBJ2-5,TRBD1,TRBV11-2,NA,CASSRGTGSETQYF,TGTGCCAGCAGCCGAGGGACAGGGTCTGAGACCCAGTACTTC